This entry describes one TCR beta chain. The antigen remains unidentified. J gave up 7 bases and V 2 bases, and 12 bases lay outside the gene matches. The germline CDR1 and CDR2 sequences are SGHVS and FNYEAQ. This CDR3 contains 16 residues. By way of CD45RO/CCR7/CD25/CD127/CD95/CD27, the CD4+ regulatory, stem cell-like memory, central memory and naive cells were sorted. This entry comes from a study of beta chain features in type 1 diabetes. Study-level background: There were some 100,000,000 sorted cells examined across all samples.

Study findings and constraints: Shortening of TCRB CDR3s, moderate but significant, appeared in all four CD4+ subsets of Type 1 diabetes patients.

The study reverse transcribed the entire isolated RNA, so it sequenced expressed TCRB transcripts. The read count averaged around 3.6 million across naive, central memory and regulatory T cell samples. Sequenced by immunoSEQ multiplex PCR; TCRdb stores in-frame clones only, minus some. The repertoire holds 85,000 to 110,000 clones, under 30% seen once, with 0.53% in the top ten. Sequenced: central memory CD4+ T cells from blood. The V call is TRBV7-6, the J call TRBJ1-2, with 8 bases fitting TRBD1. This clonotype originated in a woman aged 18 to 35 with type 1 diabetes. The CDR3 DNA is TGTGCCAGCAGCTTATCACCAGGGGGCCTGTCTGTTGGCTACACCTTC. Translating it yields CASSLSPGGLSVGYTF.